This TCR beta chain was captured in a study of blood T cells in healthy people across ages. Together with a sample-barcoded 5' primer, a J-beta primer mix was included in a second PCR lasting roughly 6 to 12 cycles. Every sample gave at least 3 million paired-end reads containing CDR3. TCRdb recomputed calls from the 5' RACE reads with MiXCR, one row per CDR3 protein. The sample shows some 920,000 distinct CDR3 sequences, roughly 51% of them seen only once. This CDR3 comprises 15 residues. V and J are TRBV12-3 or TRBV12-4 and TRBJ2-5, with a tentative D call TRBD1 (5 bases). The tail of the sequence fits TRBJ2-7 better, so the J call may be wrong. The sample consisted of blood. The sequence derives from a woman aged 55-69 years in good health. The DNA of the CDR3 is TGTGCCAGCAGTTCCCCCCACAGGCCCTACTACGAGCAGTACTTC. It encodes CASSSPHRPYYEQYF.